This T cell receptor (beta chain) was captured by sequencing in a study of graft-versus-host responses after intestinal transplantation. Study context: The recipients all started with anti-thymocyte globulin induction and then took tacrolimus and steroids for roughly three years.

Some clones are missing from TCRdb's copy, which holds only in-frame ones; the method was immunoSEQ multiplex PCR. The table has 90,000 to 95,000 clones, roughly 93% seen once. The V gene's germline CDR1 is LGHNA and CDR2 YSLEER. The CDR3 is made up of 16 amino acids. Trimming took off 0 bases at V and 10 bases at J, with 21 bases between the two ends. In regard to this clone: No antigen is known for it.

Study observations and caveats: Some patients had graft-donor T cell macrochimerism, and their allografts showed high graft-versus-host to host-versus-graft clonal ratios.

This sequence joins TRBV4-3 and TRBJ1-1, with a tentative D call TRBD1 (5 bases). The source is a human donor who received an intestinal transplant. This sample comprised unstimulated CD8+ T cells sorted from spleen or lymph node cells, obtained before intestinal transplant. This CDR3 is CASSQDPQGNPWGAFF. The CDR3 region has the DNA TGCGCCAGCAGCCAAGACCCGCAGGGAAACCCTTGGGGAGCTTTCTTT.